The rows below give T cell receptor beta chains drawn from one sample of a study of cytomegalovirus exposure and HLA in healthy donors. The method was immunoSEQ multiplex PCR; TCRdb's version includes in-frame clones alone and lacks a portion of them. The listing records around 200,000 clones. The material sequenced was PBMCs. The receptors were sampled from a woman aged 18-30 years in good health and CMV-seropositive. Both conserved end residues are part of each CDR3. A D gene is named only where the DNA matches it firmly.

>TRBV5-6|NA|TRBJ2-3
CASSLGRGTDTQYF
TGTGCCAGCAGCTTGGGCAGGGGAACAGATACGCAGTATTTT
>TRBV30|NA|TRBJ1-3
CAWSGILPGGGNTIYF
TGTGCCTGGAGCGGCATTTTACCTGGGGGGGGAAACACCATATATTTT
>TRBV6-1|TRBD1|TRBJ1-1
CASRALTGGITEAFF
TGTGCCAGCAGGGCTTTGACAGGGGGAATTACTGAAGCTTTCTTT
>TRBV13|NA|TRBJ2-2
CASSSGLAVGELFF
TGTGCCAGCAGCTCAGGACTGGCGGTCGGGGAGCTGTTTTTT
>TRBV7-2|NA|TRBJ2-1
CASSLLLGGEQFF
TGTGCCAGCAGCTTGTTATTAGGGGGAGAGCAGTTCTTC
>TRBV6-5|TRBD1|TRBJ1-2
CASRRTGTARDGYTF
TGTGCCAGCAGACGAACCGGGACAGCGAGAGATGGCTACACCTTC
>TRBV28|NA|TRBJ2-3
CASSPGTDTQYF
TGTGCCAGCAGTCCCGGCACAGATACGCAGTATTTT
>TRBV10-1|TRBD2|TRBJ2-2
CASSPAPAGGHGGELFF
TGCGCCAGCAGTCCCGCACCTGCGGGAGGGCATGGCGGGGAGCTGTTTTTT
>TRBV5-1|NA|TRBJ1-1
CASTDSAEAFF
TGCGCCAGCACTGATTCGGCTGAAGCTTTCTTT
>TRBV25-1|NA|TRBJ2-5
CASSEHKILETQYF
TGTGCCAGCAGTGAACACAAGATCCTGGAGACCCAGTACTTC
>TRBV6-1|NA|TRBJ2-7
CASSPYQESNEQYF
TGTGCCAGCAGTCCTTATCAGGAATCCAACGAGCAGTACTTC
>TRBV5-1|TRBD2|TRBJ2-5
CASSTTSGETQYF
TGCGCCAGCAGCACGACTAGCGGGGAGACCCAGTACTTC
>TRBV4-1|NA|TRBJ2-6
CASSQENIAASGANVLTF
TGCGCCAGCAGCCAAGAAAACATCGCGGCTTCTGGGGCCAACGTCCTGACTTTC
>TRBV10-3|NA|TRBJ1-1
CAISEGRGTEAFF
TGTGCCATCAGTGAAGGGAGGGGGACTGAAGCTTTCTTT
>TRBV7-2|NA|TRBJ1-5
CASSLGGQDQPQHF
TGTGCCAGCAGCTTAGGGGGCCAAGATCAGCCCCAGCATTTT
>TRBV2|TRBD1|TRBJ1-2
CASRTTGGNYGYTF
TGTGCCAGCAGGACGACAGGGGGTAACTATGGCTACACCTTC
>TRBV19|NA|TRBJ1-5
CASSTRKAGGNQPQHF
TGTGCCAGTAGTACCCGGAAGGCGGGAGGCAATCAGCCCCAGCATTTT
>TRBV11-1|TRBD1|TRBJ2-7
CASRPMTGGKSYEQYF
TGTGCCAGCAGACCCATGACAGGGGGCAAATCCTACGAGCAGTACTTC
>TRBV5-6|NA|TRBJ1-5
CASSLGLSNQPQHF
TGTGCCAGCAGCTTGGGGCTTAGCAATCAGCCCCAGCATTTT
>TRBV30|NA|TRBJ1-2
CAWSVGANYGYTF
TGTGCCTGGAGTGTAGGGGCTAACTATGGCTACACCTTC
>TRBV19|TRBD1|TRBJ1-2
CASSVDRVYGYTF
TGTGCCAGTAGCGTCGACAGGGTCTATGGCTACACCTTC
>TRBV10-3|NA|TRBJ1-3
CAISEGAGGFSGNTIYF
TGTGCCATCAGTGAGGGGGCAGGAGGGTTCTCTGGAAACACCATATATTTT
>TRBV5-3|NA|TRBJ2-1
CARSTPSSEQFF
TGTGCCAGAAGCACGCCGTCTAGTGAGCAGTTCTTC
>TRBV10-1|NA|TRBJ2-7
CASRPRQGRSYEQYF
TGCGCCAGCAGACCCCGCCAGGGAAGGTCCTACGAGCAGTACTTC
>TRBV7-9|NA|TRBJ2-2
CASRTGTINTGELFF
TGTGCCAGCCGCACCGGGACAATTAACACCGGGGAGCTGTTTTTT